The next 10 T cell receptor beta chains were all read from a single sample in a study of blood T cell repertoires in COVID-19. Clones were sequenced by immunoSEQ multiplex PCR, and TCRdb holds only the in-frame ones, with some missing. Among some 370,000 clones listed, 85% to 90% were seen once. The source material was peripheral blood. All receptors come from a man between 18 and 29 years old with active or convalescent COVID-19.

V and J are TRBV5-1 and TRBJ1-2; D unresolved. The V and J ends lost 0 bases and 4 bases respectively, with 10 bases between them. There are 14 residues in the CDR3. CDR1 SGHRS and CDR2 YFSETQ come from the germline V gene. The CDR3 DNA is TGCGCCAGCAGCTTGGAGGCAGGTGGCTATGGCTACACCTTC. Amino acids: CASSLEAGGYGYTF.

The V call is TRBV7-8, the J call TRBJ2-5, with D tentatively TRBD2 (5 bases). CDR1 is SGHVS and CDR2 is FQNEAQ in the germline V gene. The CDR3 is 15 residues long. Trimming cost V 1 base and J 4 bases, with 13 bases left between them. CDR3 protein: CASSLGHRAAETQYF. The CDR3 DNA sequence: TGTGCCAGCAGCTTAGGACATCGAGCGGCAGAGACCCAGTACTTC.

The chain combines TRBV28 with TRBJ1-4, with 10 bases matching TRBD1. The trim removed 5 bases at V and 10 bases at J, leaving 10 bases unmatched. The CDR3 length is 15 residues. Germline CDR1 and CDR2: MDHEN and SYDVKM. CDR3 amino acids: CASSRTGTGVAKLFF. Here the CDR3 DNA reads TGTGCCAGCAGTAGAACCGGGACAGGGGTGGCAAAACTGTTTTTT.

The rearrangement uses TRBV4-3 and TRBJ2-3; 9 bases match TRBD2. CDR1 and CDR2 from the germline V gene are LGHNA and YSLEER. The CDR3 is made up of 15 amino acids. V shed 1 base and J 2 bases; nucleotides not matched to a gene: 1. The DNA of the CDR3 is TGCGCCAGCAGCCAAGGACTAGCGGTCACAGATACGCAGTATTTT. It is translated as CASSQGLAVTDTQYF.

This chain connects TRBV28 to TRBJ1-1, with 8 positions matching TRBD1. Germline CDR1 MDHEN, CDR2 SYDVKM. V was pared by 5 bases and J by 1 base, with 9 bases of the junction left unmatched. The CDR3 length is 16 residues. The CDR3 protein is CASSQTGAVGNTEAFF. CDR3 nucleotide sequence: TGTGCCAGCAGTCAGACAGGGGCAGTGGGGAACACTGAAGCTTTCTTT.

V usage is TRBV19 and J usage is TRBJ1-1, with D uncertain. From germline, CDR1 is LNHDA and CDR2 SQIVND (reference sequence). The CDR3 sequence is 15 residues long. V lost 3 bases to trimming and J lost 4 bases, with 15 bases between them. CDR3: CASSMRPGLGTEAFF. As DNA, the CDR3 is TGTGCCAGTAGTATGCGCCCGGGTTTGGGCACTGAAGCTTTCTTT.

The gene calls are TRBV7-3 and TRBJ2-3; 8 nucleotides agree with TRBD1. Germline lookup yields CDR1 SGHTA and CDR2 FQGTGA. This CDR3 is 15 amino acids long. The trim removed 3 bases at V and 1 base at J, leaving 3 bases unmatched. CDR3 in amino acids: CASSFGQGGTDTQYF. The CDR3 DNA is TGTGCCAGCAGCTTTGGACAGGGAGGCACAGATACGCAGTATTTT.

A remark on this clone: A clone one base away is much larger, so this may be a read error. This chain connects TRBV4-3 to TRBJ1-1; unclear D gene. The CDR3 is 13 amino acids. The germline V gene encodes CDR1 LGHNA and CDR2 YSLEER. Trimming removed 1 base at V and 1 base at J, with 4 bases between. The CDR3 DNA is TGCGCCAGCAGCCAAGTCGGGAACACTGAAGCTTTCTTT. This translates into CASSQVGNTEAFF.

V is TRBV5-3 and J is TRBJ2-1; TRBD2 matches at 7 bases. TRBV5-3 is sorted into the ORF group, with uncertain function. V lost 4 bases and J lost 8; bases outside the gene matches: 15. The CDR3 sequence is 16 residues long. The CDR3 reads CARSRRLAGPSHEQFF. The CDR3 nucleotides read TGTGCCAGAAGCCGGAGACTAGCCGGCCCGTCGCATGAGCAGTTCTTC.

V is TRBV6-5 and J is TRBJ1-1; 9 bases are shared with TRBD1. The CDR3 has 13 residues. From germline, CDR1 is MNHEY and CDR2 SVGAGI. The V segment lost 5 bases and the J segment 7 bases; nucleotides outside the gene matches: 5. CDR3 nucleotides: TGTGCCAGCAGTCGGACAGGGGCGGGTGAAGCTTTCTTT. Translation: CASSRTGAGEAFF.